Each of the 9 T cell receptor beta chains below was sequenced from the same sample in a study of blood T cell repertoires in COVID-19. Libraries were prepared by immunoSEQ multiplex PCR; TCRdb keeps only in-frame clonotypes and omits some of them. The sample records under 130,000 clones, roughly 69% being singletons. Source material: peripheral blood. These receptors came from a man older than 75 with acute or convalescent COVID-19.

The chain recombines TRBV28 with TRBJ2-3; possibly TRBD1 for D (6 bases). Germline assignment: CDR1 MDHEN and CDR2 SYDVKM. V was clipped by 3 bases and J by 0 bases, with 13 bases between them. This CDR3 comprises 16 residues. CDR3 DNA sequence: TGTGCCAGCAGTTTGCCCGCTAGGGGGAGCACAGATACGCAGTATTTT. Protein: CASSLPARGSTDTQYF.

This chain links TRBV29-1 with TRBJ2-1, with 11 positions matching TRBD2. CDR1 is SQVTM, CDR2 ANQGSEA, per germline. The CDR3 covers 16 residues. J lost 4 bases, V lost 7 bases, and 12 bases had no gene match. The CDR3 DNA reads TGCAGCGCCAAACGGACTAGCGGGTTACTATACAATGAGCAGTTCTTC. Translation gives CSAKRTSGLLYNEQFF.

The rearrangement links TRBV29-1 to TRBJ1-5; TRBD1 aligns across 8 bases. V shed 7 bases and J 5 bases; nucleotides not matched to a gene: 7. This CDR3 region has 13 residues. Germline-derived CDR1 and CDR2 are SQVTM and ANQGSEA. In DNA, the CDR3 is TGCAGCGCACAACAGGGGGGGGATCAGCCCCAGCATTTT. Its protein product is CSAQQGGDQPQHF.

The chain recombines TRBV5-5 with TRBJ1-5; TRBD1 aligns across 8 bases. This CDR3 region has 15 residues. The trim removed 4 bases at V and 5 bases at J, leaving 8 bases unmatched. The germline V gene encodes CDR1 SGHKS and CDR2 YYEKEE (reference sequence). Here the CDR3 reads CASSQRPTGDQPQHF. For the CDR3, the DNA is TGTGCCAGCAGCCAAAGACCGACAGGGGATCAGCCCCAGCATTTT.

This CDR3 is CASSPRGTEKLFF. CDR3 nucleotides: TGTGCCAGCAGCCCAAGGGGGACCGAAAAACTGTTTTTT. This chain connects TRBV3-1 (or the pseudogene TRBV3-2) to TRBJ1-4, with D perhaps matching TRBD1 (6 bases). The CDR3 is made up of 13 amino acids. Germline-derived CDR1 and CDR2 are LGHDT and YNNKEL (reference sequence). V was cut by 4 bases and J by 8 bases, with 11 bases left in between.

The gene calls are TRBV5-6 and TRBJ2-1; D possibly corresponds to TRBD1 (6 bases). The CDR3 runs to 16 residues. Germline loops: CDR1 SGHDT, CDR2 YYEEEE. Trimming took 0 bases from V and 4 from J, leaving 14 bases between them. The CDR3, as DNA: TGTGCCAGCAGCTTGGCCCTGGGGGCGGTTTACAATGAGCAGTTCTTC. Translating gives CASSLALGAVYNEQFF.

In its sample, this clone was seen a few times. The V call is TRBV5-4, the J call TRBJ2-1; D gene unclear. Trimming stripped 0 bases from V and 3 bases from J, with 13 bases between. CDR3 size: 16 residues. Germline CDR1 reads SGHNT; CDR2 reads YYREEE (reference sequence). This CDR3 reads CASSLGASTIYNEQFF. CDR3 bases: TGTGCCAGCAGCTTGGGAGCATCCACGATCTACAATGAGCAGTTCTTC.

This clone was seen a handful of times. The V call is TRBV5-1, the J call TRBJ2-3; D perhaps matches TRBD1 (5 bases). The CDR3 loop spans 14 amino acids. The V gene lost 5 bases and the J gene lost 0 bases, with 10 bases spanning the gap. The germline V gene encodes CDR1 SGHRS and CDR2 YFSETQ. The CDR3 DNA sequence: TGCGCCAGCAGGGAACAGGTTAGCACAGATACGCAGTATTTT. It specifies CASREQVSTDTQYF.

The chain employs TRBV10-3 and TRBJ2-3, with D possibly being TRBD2 (6 bases). This CDR3 has 13 residues. Germline CDR1 reads ENHRY; CDR2 reads SYGVKD. Trimming removed 8 bases from V and 6 bases from J, with 15 bases in between. The CDR3 DNA reads TGTGCCATCCGGAGGGGCGCAGTGGATACGCAGTATTTT. Its protein is CAIRRGAVDTQYF.